What follows is one T cell receptor beta chain and its context. This clonotype was detected only a few times. Its recognized antigen is unknown. The sample holds no much larger clone one base away, and base qualities are not on file. The entry originates in a study of neurological immune-mediated disorders (dated by TCRdb to between 2018 and 2021). Looking at the study overall: Peripheral blood TCR-beta repertoires from patients with HTLV-I-associated myelopathy (HAM/TSP), patients with multiple sclerosis, and healthy controls were compared in the study using UMI-based sequencing. The 95 to 120 TCR-beta libraries covered PBMC samples along with longitudinal samples, technical triplicates, and paired sorted CD4+ and CD8+ T-cell subsets. Each longitudinal HAM/TSP and healthy donor was sampled at 3 time-points spaced at about 3-40 month intervals. The cohort included 60 to 70 subjects: around 15 with HAM/TSP, approximately 35 with multiple sclerosis, and approximately 20 healthy controls.

cDNA synthesis used template-switch 5'RACE with a primer carrying a 10-nucleotide random unique molecular identifier tagging each TCR transcript. Every sequencing run covered 15-18 subjects and yielded more than 180 million TCR-beta sequences. The RNeasy kit was used for extraction of total RNA. The KAPA Real-time Library Amplification kit was used to amplify TCR-beta VDJ regions with primers for the TCR constant region and the 5'RACE anchor. A first PCR added sample indexes and Illumina adaptors, and a second PCR then raised library yield. The roughly 650 bp TCR product was size-selected on a 2% E-gel SizeSelection system after Ampure bead purification. Library quality was checked on a Bioanalyzer, concentration was measured with Qubit, and libraries were quantified with the Kapa Library Quantification kit before pooling. Paired-end 2 x 150 bp sequencing of the libraries was performed on an Illumina HiSeq 2500. To increase sequence diversity, roughly 23-30% phiX was spiked into each library pool. In the authors' own workflow: The quality-filtered reads were processed with the UMI-based MiGEC pipeline, whose error correction step removed more than 90% of the raw TCR sequences. VDJ genes were aligned to IMGT germline references, and clonotypes were defined by unique CDR3 amino acid sequence plus V-J genes. Clonal expansion, Shannon diversity and CDR3 relatedness (CalcPairwiseDistances, ClusterSamples) were evaluated with VDJtools, and phylogenetic trees were built with CLCbio workbench. A clone was classed as expanded if it had 8 or more unique UMIs, a cutoff based on coefficient-of-variation modelling across technical triplicates. The public reads were quality trimmed at Q25 with fastp and then assembled into clones with MiXCR by TCRdb, keeping productive beta chains. Duplicate CDR3 protein sequences are folded into a single record with the most common DNA and genes. The V and J calls follow TCRdb's processing rather than the paper's. In this sample the table shows around 50,000 distinct CDR3 sequences, 13% of which occur a single time. The ten largest clonotypes hold 4.5% of the sample.

The germline V gene encodes CDR1 SGHTA and CDR2 FQGNSA. The V end gives up 7 bases and the J end 1 base, leaving 4 bases in the junction not matched to a gene. Spanning cysteine to phenylalanine, the CDR3 consists of 15 amino acids. The sequence is cut down to CDR3 DNA, 45 bases in frame from base 1. In the paper's terms, the time point label means: longitudinal time-point 2. Unsorted PBMC libraries were generated from 2 million PBMCs stored in RNAlater at -80 °C until RNA extraction. Peripheral blood was subjected to Ficoll-Hypaque density gradient centrifugation to isolate PBMCs, which were then cryopreserved in liquid nitrogen. General conclusions and limits of the study: TCR clonal expansion was highest in HAM/TSP patients and lowest in MS patients, with MS patients falling below even healthy controls. Across subjects, expanded clones never shared an identical CDR3 amino acid sequence, which suggests that the TCR-beta repertoires in every group were private.

Sequencing input: PBMCs. This sequence originates from a male donor with HTLV-1-associated myelopathy (HAM/TSP). The sequence is built from TRBV7-2 and TRBJ2-3, with 11 bases matching TRBD2. This receptor has the CDR3 CASTLAGGRTDTQYF. The base sequence is TGTGCCAGCACCCTAGCGGGGGGACGCACAGATACGCAGTATTTT. Here the CDR3 is joined to the reference TRBV7-2 and TRBJ2-3 genes, and the full variable domain is: GAGVSQSPSNKVTEKGKDVELRCDPISGHTALYWYRQSLGQGLEFLIYFQGNSAPDKSGLPSDRFSAERTGGSVSTLTIQRTQQEDSAVYLCASTLAGGRTDTQYFGPGTRLTVL.